The 10 T cell receptor beta chains listed next were all sequenced from one sample in a study of blood T cell repertoires in COVID-19. Sequenced by immunoSEQ multiplex PCR; TCRdb stores in-frame clones only, minus some. This repertoire shows roughly 150,000 clones, around 83% found once; its top ten account for roughly 19%. The sequencing input was peripheral blood. These receptors were collected from a woman in her seventies who had recovered from COVID-19.

CDR3 loop: CASSWGGSPYEQYF. CDR3 nucleotides: TGTGCCAGCAGTTGGGGCGGGAGCCCCTACGAGCAGTACTTC. The chain combines TRBV27 with TRBJ2-7; 7 bases map to TRBD2. CDR3 size: 14 residues. From germline, CDR1 is MNHEY and CDR2 SMNVEV (reference sequence). V shed 4 bases, J shed 2 bases, and the junction held 5 bases outside the gene matches.

The rearrangement uses TRBV6-2 or TRBV6-3 and TRBJ2-7, with D perhaps TRBD1 (6 bases). The CDR3 is 15 amino acids. Germline CDR1 reads MNHEY; CDR2 reads SVGEGT. V lost 0 bases and J lost 3, with 12 bases in between. The CDR3 sequence is CASSYSTGGGYEQYF. CDR3 nucleotides: TGTGCCAGCAGTTACTCGACAGGTGGGGGCTACGAGCAGTACTTC.

This sequence joins TRBV18 and TRBJ2-5, with 7 bases that match TRBD2. Trimming cost V 3 bases and J 4 bases; bases outside gene matches: 5. The CDR3 consists of 14 residues. The V gene's germline CDR1 is KGHSH and CDR2 LQKENI. The CDR3 sequence: CASSPGGVTETQYF. The CDR3 nucleotides are TGTGCCAGCTCACCGGGGGGGGTGACAGAGACCCAGTACTTC.

The chain recombines TRBV7-9 with TRBJ1-3; tentatively, D is TRBD1 (6 bases). CDR3 length: 12 residues. Germline CDR1 is SEHNR and CDR2 is FQNEAQ (reference sequence). With 5 bases removed from V and 15 bases from J, the gap between germline ends came to 17 bases. DNA of the CDR3: TGTGCCAGCAGCCTTGGACAGCTTTCCCCATATTTT. It specifies CASSLGQLSPYF.

The chain uses TRBV18 and TRBJ2-7, with TRBD1 matching 10 bases. The V and J ends lost 6 bases and 3 bases, in that order; junction bases with no gene match: 5. Germline V gene sequence: CDR1 KGHSH, CDR2 LQKENI. This CDR3 contains 14 residues. The CDR3 coding sequence is TGTGCCAGCTCCGGGACAGGGGTAAACTACGAGCAGTACTTC. Protein product: CASSGTGVNYEQYF.

The rearrangement links TRBV11-3 to TRBJ2-2; 11 bases agree with TRBD2. V was clipped by 6 bases and J by 0 bases; unmatched bases: 9. Germline CDR1 reads SGHNT; CDR2 reads YENEEA. This CDR3 comprises 18 residues. CDR3: CASSPGSGRAPNTGELFF. The CDR3 DNA reads TGTGCCAGCAGTCCGGGTAGCGGGAGGGCCCCGAACACCGGGGAGCTGTTTTTT. The variable domain in full, with the rest retrieved from reference TRBV11-3 and TRBJ2-2, is EAGVVQSPRYKIIEKKQPVAFWCNPISGHNTLYWYLQNLGQGPELLIRYENEEAVDDSQLPKDRFSAERLKGVDSTLKIQPAELGDSAVYLCASSPGSGRAPNTGELFFGEGSRLTVL.

This clone was picked up one time. The chain is built from TRBV5-4 and TRBJ1-4, with TRBD1 matching over 7 bases. Germline loops: CDR1 SGHNT, CDR2 YYREEE (reference sequence). After removal of 0 bases from V and 8 bases from J, the junction contained 7 bases not matched to a gene. CDR3 length: 15 residues. CDR3 sequence: CASSLGGTEPEKLFF. The DNA for the CDR3 is TGTGCCAGCAGCTTGGGGGGGACAGAGCCCGAAAAACTGTTTTTT.

The chain joins TRBV6-2 or TRBV6-3 to TRBJ2-7, with TRBD2 matching over 14 bases. This CDR3 has 17 amino acids. The germline CDR1 and CDR2 sequences are MNHEY and SVGEGT. V dropped 6 bases and J dropped 2; count of bases not matched to a gene: 9. The CDR3 reads CASSRPPGLAGAYEQYF. CDR3 DNA sequence: TGTGCCAGCAGCCGTCCCCCGGGACTAGCGGGAGCCTACGAGCAGTACTTC.

This clone has more than one count but fewer than ten. V is TRBV28 and J is TRBJ2-7; tentative D call: TRBD1 (5 bases). This CDR3 is 14 amino acids long. CDR1 MDHEN and CDR2 SYDVKM come from the germline V gene. The V gene lost 3 bases and the J gene lost 6 bases, with 15 bases spanning the gap. CDR3 sequence reads: CASSFRAGILEQYF. CDR3 bases: TGTGCCAGCAGTTTTCGGGCAGGGATCCTCGAGCAGTACTTC. Filled out from reference TRBV28 and TRBJ2-7, the complete variable domain reads DVKVTQSSRYLVKRTGEKVFLECVQDMDHENMFWYRQDPGLGLRLIYFSYDVKMKEKGDIPEGYSVSREKKERFSLILESASTNQTSMYLCASSFRAGILEQYFGPGTRLTVT.

V is TRBV10-1 and J is TRBJ2-5; a weak D match, TRBD2 (7 bases). The CDR3 extends over 15 amino acids. Germline-derived CDR1 and CDR2 are WNHNN and SYGVQD (reference sequence). V dropped 6 bases and J dropped 2 bases, with 16 bases sitting between them. The CDR3 region is CASSPAGAQQETQYF. CDR3 nucleotide sequence: TGCGCCAGCAGCCCCGCGGGGGCACAACAAGAGACCCAGTACTTC.